What follows are 29 T cell receptor beta chains derived from one specimen sequenced in a study of blood T cell repertoires in COVID-19. Method: immunoSEQ multiplex PCR; TCRdb's copy keeps in-frame clones and lacks some. This sample has around 140,000 clones, with around 82% found just once. Sequenced input: peripheral blood. The source is a man aged 55 to 70 with acute or convalescent COVID-19.

This chain links TRBV6-6 with TRBJ2-6, with 8 bases that match TRBD2. With 5 bases clipped from V and 0 bases from J, the junction kept 3 bases outside the gene matches. Germline V gene sequence: CDR1 MNHNY, CDR2 SVGAGI (reference sequence). CDR3 length: 16 amino acids. CDR3 coding DNA: TGTGCCAGCAGTCTAGCGGGCAGCTCTGGGGCCAACGTCCTGACTTTC. Its protein is CASSLAGSSGANVLTF.

This clone was detected only once. The chain has TRBV18 and TRBJ1-3; tentative D call: TRBD1 (6 bases). CDR1 and CDR2 from the germline V gene are KGHSH and LQKENI. The CDR3 totals 14 residues. The V end lost 3 bases, the J end lost 8 bases, and 14 bases lay between the germline ends. The CDR3 loop is CASSPRQGSDTIYF. The DNA of the CDR3 is TGTGCCAGCTCACCGAGGCAGGGGAGCGACACCATATATTTT.

V and J are TRBV7-8 and TRBJ2-5; D may be TRBD1 (5 bases). Looked up from germline, CDR1 is SGHVS and CDR2 is FQNEAQ. With 5 bases removed from V and 5 bases from J, the gap between germline ends came to 15 bases. CDR3 size: 14 residues. The CDR3 region has the DNA TGTGCCAGCAGCACCTACGACAGCTCGGAGACCCAGTACTTC. Residues: CASSTYDSSETQYF.

This chain joins TRBV10-3 and TRBJ2-2; TRBD1 agrees at 8 bases. In germline, CDR1 is ENHRY, CDR2 SYGVKD. V shed 3 bases, J shed 10 bases, and the junction held 1 base outside the gene matches. The CDR3 loop spans 12 amino acids. As DNA, the CDR3 is TGTGCCATCAGTGACAGGGGGCCGGAGCTGTTTTTT. This encodes CAISDRGPELFF.

This rearrangement joins TRBV20-1 to TRBJ2-7; 11 bases fit TRBD2. Germline-derived CDR1 and CDR2 are DFQATT and SNEGSKA (reference sequence). The J segment lost 1 base and the V segment lost 3 bases, leaving 8 bases of the junction unmatched. The CDR3 runs to 16 residues. The DNA of the CDR3 is TGCAGTGCTAGTTGGGCTAGCGGGAGGATATCCTACGAGCAGTACTTC. Amino acids: CSASWASGRISYEQYF.

The chain joins TRBV7-9 to TRBJ1-5; D is perhaps TRBD1 (5 bases). V was cut by 6 bases and J by 2 bases, with 17 bases left in between. CDR3 length equals 16 residues. CDR1 is SEHNR, CDR2 FQNEAQ, per germline (reference sequence). This CDR3 reads CASSQGTGVGNQPQHF. The CDR3 DNA is TGTGCCAGCAGTCAGGGTACGGGAGTGGGCAATCAGCCCCAGCATTTT.

The V gene is TRBV11-2, the J gene TRBJ2-7, with TRBD2 matching over 7 bases. V dropped 2 bases and J dropped 6; count of bases not matched to a gene: 10. This CDR3 region has 15 residues. In germline, CDR1 is SGHAT, CDR2 FQNNGV. CDR3 DNA: TGTGCCAGCAGCTTACTCCGGGACTACGCTCTCGAGCAGTACTTC. Residues: CASSLLRDYALEQYF.

The chain uses TRBV13 and TRBJ1-2; possibly TRBD1 for D (6 bases). The CDR3 consists of 16 residues. The ends were cut back, 4 bases at V and 5 bases at J, with 20 bases in the middle. Germline V gene data show CDR1 as PRHDT and CDR2 as FYEKMQ (reference sequence). The CDR3 loop reads CASSSGPTGLGYGYTF. The CDR3 coding sequence is TGTGCCAGCAGCTCAGGCCCCACAGGGCTGGGGTATGGCTACACCTTC.

This clone has at least ten counts. This chain uses TRBV5-1 with TRBJ2-2, with TRBD1 matching over 8 bases. Losses at the gene ends were 3 bases for V and 5 bases for J; bases not matched to a gene: 3. CDR3 length: 14 residues. CDR1 is SGHRS, CDR2 YFSETQ, per germline. The CDR3 DNA sequence: TGCGCCAGCAGCTACCAGGGGGCGACCGGGGAGCTGTTTTTT. Translating gives CASSYQGATGELFF. The whole variable domain, remainder taken from reference TRBV5-1 and TRBJ2-2, is KAGVTQTPRYLIKTRGQQVTLSCSPISGHRSVSWYQQTPGQGLQFLFEYFSETQRNKGNFPGRFSGRQFSNSRSEMNVSTLELGDSALYLCASSYQGATGELFFGEGSRLTVL.

The chain links TRBV6-1 to TRBJ2-7; D possibly corresponds to TRBD2 (5 bases). Trimming took 3 bases from V and 2 from J, leaving 14 bases between them. Germline V gene sequence: CDR1 MNHNS, CDR2 SASEGT. This CDR3 has 15 residues. The CDR3 nucleotides are TGTGCCAGCAGTGAGCGAGGGAGATCCCCCTACGAGCAGTACTTC. Protein: CASSERGRSPYEQYF.

The chain combines TRBV12-2 with TRBJ2-6; the DNA was not used to check the table's D call, TRBD2. TRBV12-2 constitutes a pseudogene. The CDR3 is 17 residues long. Here the CDR3 DNA reads TGTGCAAGTCGCTTAGAGACTTCTTGCTCTGGGGCCAACGTCCTGACTTTC. Amino acids: CASRLETSCSGANVLTF.

J is TRBJ2-3 and V is TRBV6-6; 12 nucleotides match TRBD2. The J segment lost 2 bases and the V segment lost 5 bases, leaving 8 bases of the junction unmatched. Germline V lookup: CDR1 MNHNY, CDR2 SVGAGI (reference sequence). The CDR3 is 17 amino acids. CDR3 in amino acids: CASSLSGLAGFTDTQYF. DNA of the CDR3: TGTGCCAGCAGTCTCTCTGGACTAGCGGGGTTCACAGATACGCAGTATTTT.

The chain joins TRBV9 to TRBJ2-2, with D unclear. CDR3 size: 14 residues. Trimming took 4 bases from V and 2 from J, leaving 9 bases between them. Germline V gene lookup returns CDR1 SGDLS and CDR2 YYNGEE. The CDR3 is CASSPQRNTGELFF. In nucleotides, the CDR3 is TGTGCCAGCAGCCCCCAGCGAAACACCGGGGAGCTGTTTTTT.

This clone appeared a few times. CDR3 coding DNA: TGTGCCAGCACGCGGGGGTATGGCTACACCTTC. It codes for CASTRGYGYTF. The rearrangement uses TRBV6-5 and TRBJ1-2; a weak D match, TRBD1 (5 bases). Germline values: CDR1 MNHEY, CDR2 SVGAGI. The CDR3 consists of 11 residues. The V and J ends lost 7 bases and 5 bases respectively, with 8 bases between them.

The chain carries TRBV6-8 and TRBJ2-7, with 9 bases matching TRBD1. Germline values: CDR1 MNHGY, CDR2 SAAAGT. V dropped 6 bases and J dropped 2; count of bases not matched to a gene: 2. The CDR3 contains 13 residues. Written as DNA, the CDR3 is TGTGCCAGCAGCGGACAGGGGCCCTACGAGCAGTACTTC. Protein product: CASSGQGPYEQYF.

The chain employs TRBV12-3 or TRBV12-4 and TRBJ1-1, with no clear D. V lost 1 base and J 4 bases, leaving 7 bases between the germline ends. The CDR3 consists of 13 residues. The CDR3 DNA is TGTGCCAGCAGTTTAGAAGCCGTCACTGAAGCTTTCTTT. The encoded protein is CASSLEAVTEAFF.

The gene calls are TRBV30 and TRBJ2-2; D may be TRBD2 (5 bases). The germline V gene has CDR1 GTSNPN and CDR2 SVGIG (reference sequence). This CDR3 contains 15 residues. V was pared by 0 bases and J by 5 bases, with 13 bases between. In DNA, the CDR3 is TGTGCCTGGAGTGTACGGAGAACGGGGACCGGGGAGCTGTTTTTT. Amino acid sequence: CAWSVRRTGTGELFF.

This clone has just a few counts. The chain links TRBV5-6 to TRBJ1-2; 7 nucleotides align to TRBD1. V lost 0 bases and J lost 4; bases outside the gene matches: 15. The CDR3 has 18 amino acids. CDR1 and CDR2 from the germline V gene are SGHDT and YYEEEE. CDR3 loop: CASSLGGTASIQLYGYTF. The DNA for the CDR3 is TGTGCCAGCAGCTTGGGTGGGACAGCATCAATTCAACTCTATGGCTACACCTTC.

V is TRBV24-1 and J is TRBJ2-1; 7 bases match TRBD2. J was trimmed by 4 bases and V by 3 bases; bases with no gene match: 5. The CDR3 is made up of 15 amino acids. Germline CDR1 reads KGHDR; CDR2 reads SFDVKD. The CDR3 is CATSDRGREYNEQFF. In nucleotides, the CDR3 is TGTGCCACCAGTGATCGAGGGAGGGAGTACAATGAGCAGTTCTTC.

The chain combines TRBV12-5 with TRBJ1-4; no definite D call. In germline, CDR1 is LGHNT, CDR2 FRNRAP. The CDR3 spans 14 residues. Trimming took 5 bases from V and 8 from J, leaving 15 bases between them. CDR3 nucleotide sequence: TGTGCTAGTGGTCTCTCGGTCGAGGGAGAAAAACTGTTTTTT. Protein sequence: CASGLSVEGEKLFF.

The J gene is TRBJ1-5, the V gene TRBV19, with 7 bases fitting TRBD1. Trimming removed 5 bases from V and 6 bases from J; junction bases left unmatched: 19. Germline assignment: CDR1 LNHDA and CDR2 SQIVND (reference sequence). CDR3 length: 18 residues. The CDR3 protein is CASSDPGGVFGLGQPQHF. The CDR3 nucleotides read TGTGCCAGTAGTGACCCAGGGGGAGTTTTTGGCTTGGGTCAGCCCCAGCATTTT.

This rearrangement joins TRBV27 to TRBJ1-1; D is uncertain. The CDR3 spans 14 residues. Germline values: CDR1 MNHEY, CDR2 SMNVEV (reference sequence). V lost 2 bases, J lost 1 base, and 8 bases lay in between. The CDR3 is CASSLGERNTEAFF. DNA of the CDR3: TGTGCCAGCAGTTTAGGGGAGAGGAACACTGAAGCTTTCTTT.

This sequence joins TRBV5-6 and TRBJ2-5; D call uncertain. Between the trimmed V and J ends, which lost 0 bases and 5 bases, there was a span of 8 bases. This CDR3 is built from 13 residues. The germline CDR1 and CDR2 sequences are SGHDT and YYEEEE. The CDR3 spells CASSLVAPETQYF. The CDR3 nucleotides read TGTGCCAGCAGCTTGGTAGCCCCCGAGACCCAGTACTTC.

The chain uses TRBV2 and TRBJ2-1, with 7 bases that match TRBD1. V lost 11 bases and J lost 3; bases outside the gene matches: 13. The germline V gene encodes CDR1 SNHLY and CDR2 FYNNEI. CDR3 size: 15 residues. The CDR3 DNA reads TGTGCCGACAAAGAAGGGACAGCAAGCTACAATGAGCAGTTCTTC. Translating it yields CADKEGTASYNEQFF.

Many counts were recorded for this clone. The chain couples TRBV2 to TRBJ1-2; D possibly corresponds to TRBD1 (5 bases). CDR1 is SNHLY, CDR2 FYNNEI, per germline. The germline V and J ends were trimmed by 5 bases and 8 bases, with 15 bases remaining between them. The CDR3 extends over 13 amino acids. The CDR3 sequence is CASSTTGSWGYTF. The CDR3 region has the DNA TGTGCCAGCAGTACTACAGGAAGCTGGGGCTACACCTTC. The whole variable domain, remainder taken from reference TRBV2 and TRBJ1-2, is EPEVTQTPSHQVTQMGQEVILRCVPISNHLYFYWYRQILGQKVEFLVSFYNNEISEKSEIFDDQFSVERPDGSNFTLKIRSTKLEDSAMYFCASSTTGSWGYTFGSGTRLTVV.

V is TRBV3-1 (or the pseudogene TRBV3-2) and J is TRBJ1-2; D call uncertain. Germline CDR1 is LGHDT and CDR2 is YNNKEL (reference sequence). The CDR3 consists of 11 residues. V lost 1 base and J 8 bases, leaving 5 bases between the germline ends. CDR3 loop: CASSQAGGYTF. For the CDR3, the DNA is TGTGCCAGCAGCCAAGCAGGAGGCTACACCTTC.

This clone was counted once. V gene TRBV6-6 combines with J gene TRBJ1-2; a weak D match, TRBD1 (5 bases). The germline V gene has CDR1 MNHNY and CDR2 SVGAGI (reference sequence). V dropped 2 bases and J dropped 8 bases, with 18 bases sitting between them. This CDR3 contains 15 residues. The CDR3 spells CASSYQDITSRGYTF. In DNA, the CDR3 is TGTGCCAGCAGTTACCAGGACATTACCTCGAGAGGCTACACCTTC.

J is TRBJ1-2 and V is TRBV5-4; TRBD1 matches at 7 bases. The CDR3 has 13 residues. V trimming: 4 bases; J trimming: 2 bases; junction bases outside the gene matches: 2. Looked up from germline, CDR1 is SGHNT and CDR2 is YYREEE (reference sequence). The CDR3 reads CASSPTGNYGYTF. The CDR3 DNA is TGTGCCAGCAGCCCGACAGGGAACTATGGCTACACCTTC.

The chain is built from TRBV9 and TRBJ1-1; no definite D call. The CDR3 spans 13 residues. Germline V gives CDR1 SGDLS, CDR2 YYNGEE. V was trimmed by 0 bases and J by 4 bases, leaving 7 bases between them. The CDR3 sequence: CASSVGGATEAFF. The CDR3 bases are TGTGCCAGCAGCGTAGGGGGAGCCACTGAAGCTTTCTTT.